This T cell receptor beta chain was found in a study of T cell clones after liver transplantation. TCRdb's table, derived via immunoSEQ multiplex PCR, lists solely in-frame clones and lacks some. The table shows around 43,000 clones, with roughly 86% occurring only once. Germline-derived CDR1 and CDR2 are MNHNS and SASEGT. Between the trimmed V and J ends, which lost 3 bases and 4 bases, there was a span of 6 bases. This CDR3 has 12 amino acids. This sequence was found in a human patient who received a liver transplant. Some T cells may be the graft donor's. Sample: CD4+ T cells from blood, taken 24 months after liver transplant. The chain recombines TRBV6-1 with TRBJ1-2; D remains ambiguous. Here the CDR3 DNA reads TGTGCCAGCAGTGACTTGGCCTATGGCTACACCTTC. Residues: CASSDLAYGYTF.